These 27 T cell receptor beta chains share one sample of origin, sequenced in a study of control samples from healthy donors and cancer patients. Some clones are missing from TCRdb's copy, which holds only in-frame ones; the method was immunoSEQ multiplex PCR. The sample lists around 150,000 clones, approximately 86% seen once, with approximately 1.8% in the top ten. Sequenced: blood. Every receptor here comes from a young man in good health.

The chain combines TRBV9 with TRBJ1-4; a weak D match, TRBD1 (5 bases). The CDR3 has 14 residues. CDR1 is SGDLS, CDR2 YYNGEE, per germline. Trimming took off 0 bases at V and 6 bases at J, with 9 bases between the two ends. This CDR3 is CASSVGGGHEKLFF. CDR3 DNA: TGTGCCAGCAGCGTAGGCGGGGGACATGAAAAACTGTTTTTT.

V gene TRBV28 combines with J gene TRBJ2-7, with 12 bases that match TRBD2. The trim removed 6 bases at V and 2 bases at J, leaving 8 bases unmatched. CDR1 MDHEN and CDR2 SYDVKM come from the germline V gene. The CDR3 has 16 amino acids. The CDR3 sequence: CASSHSSGGAPYEQYF. The CDR3 DNA reads TGTGCCAGCAGCCATTCTAGCGGGGGGGCCCCCTACGAGCAGTACTTC.

This chain uses TRBV4-3 with TRBJ1-3, with D possibly matching TRBD1 (5 bases). The length of the CDR3 is 15 residues. Germline loops: CDR1 LGHNA, CDR2 YSLEER. Trimming shortened V by 0 bases and J by 1 base, and 7 bases separated the two germline ends. This CDR3 is CASSQDWTSGNTIYF. The DNA of the CDR3 is TGCGCCAGCAGCCAAGACTGGACATCTGGAAACACCATATATTTT.

The chain is built from TRBV15 and TRBJ2-3, with TRBD1 identical over 9 bases. The germline V gene has CDR1 LNHNV and CDR2 YYDKDF (reference sequence). The V segment lost 3 bases and the J segment 7 bases; nucleotides outside the gene matches: 5. The CDR3 extends over 14 amino acids. CDR3 DNA: TGTGCCACCAGCAGGGACAGGGGCCCCCATACGCAGTATTTT. The encoded protein is CATSRDRGPHTQYF. Combining the CDR3 with reference TRBV15 and TRBJ2-3 gives the whole variable domain DAMVIQNPRYQVTQFGKPVTLSCSQTLNHNVMYWYQQKSSQAPKLLFHYYDKDFNNEADTPDNFQSRRPNTSFCFLDIRSPGLGDTAMYLCATSRDRGPHTQYFGPGTRLTVL.

CDR3 sequence (DNA): TGTGCCAGCAGCTCGAGGCAGGGCGATAATTCACCCCTCCACTTT. This gives the protein CASSSRQGDNSPLHF. V usage is TRBV7-9 and J usage is TRBJ1-6; tentatively, D is TRBD1 (5 bases). The CDR3 totals 15 residues. Trimming pared 4 bases from V and 5 bases from J, leaving 12 bases between. Germline CDR1 and CDR2: SEHNR and FQNEAQ (reference sequence).

The J gene is TRBJ1-1, the V gene TRBV27, with 8 nucleotides matching TRBD1. The germline V gene has CDR1 MNHEY and CDR2 SMNVEV (reference sequence). The V gene end was trimmed by 3 bases and the J gene end by 6 bases; junction bases not matched to a gene: 3. The length of the CDR3 is 13 residues. Here the CDR3 DNA reads TGTGCCAGCAGTTTTCAACAGGGGGCTGAAGCTTTCTTT. Its translation is CASSFQQGAEAFF.

This clone was counted a single time. The rearrangement links TRBV5-6 to TRBJ2-4, with unresolved D. V lost 0 bases and J lost 0, with 10 bases in between. This CDR3 spans 16 amino acids. Per the germline V gene, CDR1 is SGHDT and CDR2 is YYEEEE. The CDR3 coding sequence is TGTGCCAGCAGCTTGGGTCCCCTTCTAGCCAAAAACATTCAGTACTTC. It specifies CASSLGPLLAKNIQYF.

The V and J genes are TRBV28 and TRBJ2-7, with D perhaps matching TRBD1 (5 bases). Germline lookup yields CDR1 MDHEN and CDR2 SYDVKM. V was trimmed by 5 bases and J by 2 bases, leaving 10 bases between them. The CDR3 covers 13 residues. The CDR3 region has the DNA TGTGCCAGCAGTATACAGGCCCCCTACGAGCAGTACTTC. This encodes CASSIQAPYEQYF.

The rearrangement uses TRBV2 and TRBJ2-5; possibly TRBD2 for D (5 bases). V was clipped by 6 bases and J by 1 base, with 6 bases between them. Germline-derived CDR1 and CDR2 are SNHLY and FYNNEI. The CDR3 totals 12 residues. The CDR3 is CASRDFQETQYF. The CDR3 DNA reads as TGTGCCAGCAGGGACTTCCAAGAGACCCAGTACTTC.

V usage is TRBV19 and J usage is TRBJ2-2; 7 bases are shared with TRBD1. The CDR3 length is 17 residues. Germline V gives CDR1 LNHDA, CDR2 SQIVND (reference sequence). Trimming removed 4 bases from V and 0 bases from J; junction bases left unmatched: 8. CDR3: CASSTTTGTANTGELFF. The CDR3 coding sequence is TGTGCCAGTAGTACCACGACCGGGACAGCGAACACCGGGGAGCTGTTTTTT.

The V call is TRBV7-9, the J call TRBJ1-5; the D is unclear. The CDR3 is made up of 14 amino acids. The V end lost 6 bases, the J end lost 4 bases, and 13 bases lay between the germline ends. Germline loops: CDR1 SEHNR, CDR2 FQNEAQ (reference sequence). In DNA form, the CDR3 reads TGTGCCAGCAGTCCCGCCCCGGGTAATCAGCCCCAGCATTTT. This gives the protein CASSPAPGNQPQHF. The full variable domain, in which reference TRBV7-9 and TRBJ1-5 provide the parts outside the CDR3, is DTGVSQNPRHKITKRGQNVTFRCDPISEHNRLYWYRQTLGQGPEFLTYFQNEAQLEKSRLLSDRFSAERPKGSFSTLEIQRTEQGDSAMYLCASSPAPGNQPQHFGDGTRLSIL.

This clone has a handful of counts. The chain combines TRBV24-1 with TRBJ2-1; 14 positions match TRBD2. Germline V gene sequence: CDR1 KGHDR, CDR2 SFDVKD. The length of the CDR3 is 19 residues. With V trimmed by 0 bases and J by 4 bases, 7 bases remained unmatched. The CDR3 spells CATSDLRTSGGLIYNEQFF. CDR3 in DNA: TGTGCCACCAGTGATTTGAGGACTAGCGGGGGGCTCATTTACAATGAGCAGTTCTTC.

This clone occurred once. This chain uses TRBV7-8 with TRBJ2-7, with TRBD2 matching over 7 bases. The V gene's germline CDR1 is SGHVS and CDR2 FQNEAQ. The CDR3 spans 15 residues. Trimming took 1 base from V and 4 from J; bases not matched to a gene: 7. DNA of the CDR3: TGTGCCAGCAGCTTAGTCGGGGGGATACAGTACGAGCAGTACTTC. Translation gives CASSLVGGIQYEQYF.

This rearrangement joins TRBV4-1 to TRBJ2-1, with D perhaps given as TRBD1 or TRBD2 (6 bases each). CDR1 and CDR2 from the germline V gene are MGHRA and YSYEKL. The CDR3 covers 17 residues. The V end was cut by 4 bases, the J end by 6 bases, with 22 bases between. The CDR3 spells CASSPEPWVEGVNEQFF. The CDR3 DNA reads TGCGCCAGCAGCCCAGAGCCCTGGGTGGAGGGGGTCAATGAGCAGTTCTTC.

The chain couples TRBV24-1 to TRBJ2-1; D gene ambiguous. V was clipped by 2 bases and J by 3 bases, with 7 bases between them. This CDR3 has 14 amino acids. CDR1 KGHDR and CDR2 SFDVKD come from the germline V gene. CDR3 residues: CATSDWRNYNEQFF. The CDR3 region has the DNA TGTGCCACCAGTGATTGGAGAAACTACAATGAGCAGTTCTTC.

The chain couples TRBV6-5 to TRBJ2-2, with 8 bases matching TRBD1. The CDR3 is 13 residues long. Germline assignment: CDR1 MNHEY and CDR2 SVGAGI. V lost 11 bases to trimming and J lost 6 bases; unmatched junction nucleotides: 8. The CDR3 loop reads CARDRGGAGELFF. CDR3 bases: TGTGCCCGCGACAGGGGAGGAGCCGGGGAGCTGTTTTTT.

The chain recombines TRBV5-1 with TRBJ2-1; 15 bases line up with TRBD2. CDR1 SGHRS and CDR2 YFSETQ come from the germline V gene. The CDR3 loop spans 16 amino acids. V was clipped by 4 bases and J by 10 bases; unmatched bases: 9. The CDR3 loop is CASSPGLAGGPGEQFF. The CDR3 DNA follows: TGCGCCAGCAGCCCAGGACTAGCGGGGGGGCCGGGAGAGCAGTTCTTC.

The chain carries TRBV7-2 and TRBJ1-6; D is unclear. The CDR3 spans 13 residues. Per germline, CDR1 SGHTA and CDR2 FQGNSA. V lost 8 bases and J lost 8, with 13 bases in between. The CDR3 DNA sequence: TGTGCCAGCTCGTGGGATGGGGATTCACCCCTCCACTTT. It translates to CASSWDGDSPLHF.

This clone was counted a single time. As DNA, the CDR3 is TGTGCCAGCAGAAAAGGGTGTTGCAGGGGGTTTGGGGAAAAACTGTTTTTT. It codes for CASRKGCCRGFGEKLFF. This chain uses TRBV21-1 with TRBJ1-4; TRBD1, the table's D call, lacks a check against the DNA. TRBV21-1 has pseudogene status. There are 17 residues in the CDR3.

In this sample, this clone turned up a few times. J is TRBJ1-2 and V is TRBV7-9, with unresolved D. Trimming removed 4 bases at V and 4 bases at J, with 19 bases between. The germline V gene has CDR1 SEHNR and CDR2 FQNEAQ (reference sequence). CDR3 size: 16 residues. The CDR3 nucleotides are TGTGCCAGCAGCTCCGACAATACGGAGTACCGCTATGGCTACACCTTC. Translating it yields CASSSDNTEYRYGYTF.

The gene calls are TRBV7-2 and TRBJ2-3; 7 nucleotides agree with TRBD2. V lost 10 bases and J lost 4; bases outside the gene matches: 8. This CDR3 has 13 residues. Per the germline V gene, CDR1 is SGHTA and CDR2 is FQGNSA. For the CDR3, the DNA is TGTGCCACTGGGGGGGACGAATCAGATACGCAGTATTTT. Protein product: CATGGDESDTQYF.

This clone occurred a few times. The chain joins TRBV6-5 to TRBJ1-2; TRBD1 agrees at 8 bases. The CDR3 consists of 15 residues. Trimming took 2 bases from V and 1 from J; bases not matched to a gene: 3. Germline CDR1 reads MNHEY; CDR2 reads SVGAGI. CDR3 sequence reads: CASSYEGQGNYGYTF. For the CDR3, the DNA is TGTGCCAGCAGTTACGAAGGACAGGGTAACTATGGCTACACCTTC.

The genes are TRBV28 and TRBJ2-7, with D maybe TRBD2 (5 bases). The germline V and J ends were trimmed by 5 bases and 3 bases, with 14 bases remaining between them. Looked up from germline, CDR1 is MDHEN and CDR2 is SYDVKM. CDR3 length: 14 residues. The CDR3 region is CASSILGLSYEQYF. The CDR3 DNA reads as TGTGCCAGCAGTATCCTCGGACTCAGCTACGAGCAGTACTTC.

The chain has TRBV4-2 and TRBJ2-1; a weak D match, TRBD2 (7 bases). CDR3 length equals 18 residues. The germline V and J ends were trimmed by 4 bases and 4 bases, with 23 bases remaining between them. Germline V gene lookup returns CDR1 LGHNA and CDR2 YNFKEQ. The CDR3 DNA reads TGTGCCAGCAGCCTCTTAGCGAGGCGGGGGCCTTCGTACAATGAGCAGTTCTTC. It yields the protein CASSLLARRGPSYNEQFF.

V and J are TRBV14 and TRBJ2-6, with D possibly being TRBD2 (7 bases). This CDR3 is 17 amino acids long. The germline CDR1 and CDR2 sequences are SGHDN and FVKESK. The germline V and J ends were trimmed by 5 bases and 0 bases, with 14 bases remaining between them. The CDR3 bases are TGTGCCAGCAGCATGCGGGGGCAGATCTCTGGGGCCAACGTCCTGACTTTC. This codes for CASSMRGQISGANVLTF.

V gene TRBV29-1 combines with J gene TRBJ2-5; D gene ambiguous. Trimming took 3 bases from V and 5 from J, leaving 19 bases between them. The CDR3 spans 15 residues. CDR1 and CDR2 (germline): SQVTM, ANQGSEA. CDR3 region: CSVEPPVDVRETQYF. Written as DNA, the CDR3 is TGCAGCGTTGAGCCCCCCGTGGACGTTCGGGAGACCCAGTACTTC.

This sequence joins TRBV6-6 and TRBJ1-4; D is possibly TRBD1 (6 bases). Germline loops: CDR1 MNHNY, CDR2 SVGAGI (reference sequence). Trimming stripped 4 bases from V and 3 bases from J, with 15 bases between. The length of the CDR3 is 16 residues. CDR3 residues: CASSSTSGAPNEKLFF. Written as DNA, the CDR3 is TGTGCCAGCAGTTCAACCTCAGGGGCGCCTAATGAAAAACTGTTTTTT.